The clone carrying this TCR beta chain showed up many times. The sample is drawn from a study of Graves' ophthalmopathy and Graves' hyperthyroidism. RNA served as the template for amplifying TCR beta CDR3 regions. The authors performed first-round RT-PCR with HTBI primers and then a second-round multiplex PCR. From the multiplex PCR reads, TCRdb called clonotypes with MiXCR, one entry per CDR3 protein. This table has a few hundred thousand distinct CDR3 sequences, 15% appearing once. If patients had other autoimmune diseases, uncontrolled infections, pregnancy or lactation, they were excluded. The authors diagnosed from clinical symptoms, serum thyroxine, TRAb, thyroid ultrasound and orbital computed tomography. The CDR3 consists of 15 residues. With 6 bases clipped from V and 2 bases from J, the junction kept 6 bases outside the gene matches. Germline lookup yields CDR1 SGHVS and CDR2 FQNEAQ.

The chain couples TRBV7-8 to TRBJ2-1; 8 bases are shared with TRBD1. The sequence came from a woman between 18 and 29 years old with stable Graves' hyperthyroidism. The sample was peripheral blood. The CDR3 DNA reads TGTGCCAGCAGACCCCGGGACAGGACCTACAATGAGCAGTTCTTC. The encoded protein is CASRPRDRTYNEQFF.